This T cell receptor (beta chain) was observed in a study of cytomegalovirus exposure and HLA in healthy donors. Study-level background: The roughly 120 validation repertoires, a later analysis reported, used the same platform as the roughly 730 repertoires from the first cohort.

The method was immunoSEQ multiplex PCR; TCRdb's version includes in-frame clones alone and lacks a portion of them. The data contain about 120,000 clones, 89% of them singletons. Among the 110 or so subjects of the validation cohort, separate from the roughly 650-subject first cohort, were the donors. Study conclusions and caveats: In a later analysis, first-cohort TCR clusters were found to tend to co-occur in the 95 to 150 validation repertoires. Researchers catalogued approximately 170 TCR beta chains as cytomegalovirus-associated.

A remark on this clone: Its antigen remains unidentified.

CDR1 and CDR2 from the germline V gene are SGHVS and FNYEAQ. The CDR3 runs 13 residues. The V gene lost 7 bases and the J gene lost 2 bases, with 10 bases spanning the gap. The genes are TRBV7-6 and TRBJ2-3; no definite D call. The sequence derives from a woman younger than 35 in good health and CMV-seronegative. The source material was PBMCs. This chain's CDR3 is CASTSEVTDTQYF. DNA of the CDR3: TGTGCCAGCACCTCAGAGGTCACAGATACGCAGTATTTT.